The 22 T cell receptor beta chains in this list originate from one sample, sequenced in a study of cytomegalovirus exposure and HLA in healthy donors. It was with 60 Vbeta and 13 Jbeta primers that the PCR ran. Assay: immunoSEQ multiplex PCR; the TCRdb copy retains only in-frame clones and omits some. The table includes roughly 150,000 clones, roughly 77% detected once. The sample consisted of PBMCs. The source is a woman in her 30s in good health and CMV-seronegative.

V gene TRBV30 combines with J gene TRBJ2-7; D perhaps matches TRBD2 (5 bases). The germline gives CDR1 GTSNPN, CDR2 SVGIG (reference sequence). Trimming left V 2 bases short and J 6 bases short, with 8 bases between. This CDR3 is 11 amino acids long. The CDR3 reads CAWSLGSEQYF. DNA of the CDR3: TGTGCCTGGAGTCTGGGGAGCGAGCAGTACTTC.

The chain couples TRBV7-3 to TRBJ2-6; 11 bases align to TRBD1. V lost 6 bases to trimming and J lost 1 base; unmatched junction nucleotides: 5. The CDR3 covers 17 residues. Germline V gene data show CDR1 as SGHTA and CDR2 as FQGTGA. This CDR3 is CASSSGTGGSGANVLTF. The DNA for the CDR3 is TGTGCCAGCAGTTCCGGGACAGGGGGATCTGGGGCCAACGTCCTGACTTTC.

CDR3: CASSLGQAGYNEQFF. In nucleotides, the CDR3 is TGCGCCAGCAGCTTGGGACAGGCGGGTTACAATGAGCAGTTCTTC. The J gene is TRBJ2-1, the V gene TRBV5-1, with a possible D match to TRBD1 (6 bases). The V end lost 0 bases, the J end lost 4 bases, and 11 bases lay between the germline ends. This CDR3 spans 15 amino acids. Per the germline V gene, CDR1 is SGHRS and CDR2 is YFSETQ.

The rearrangement joins TRBV7-2 to TRBJ1-1; D is ambiguous. V was pared by 4 bases and J by 0 bases, with 9 bases between. This CDR3 has 14 residues. CDR1 and CDR2 (germline): SGHTA, FQGNSA. Written as DNA, the CDR3 is TGTGCCAGCAGCTCTGGACTCATGAACACTGAAGCTTTCTTT. Translated, it gives CASSSGLMNTEAFF.

The CDR3 reads CASSIPGNNEKLFF. The CDR3, as DNA: TGTGCCAGTAGCATTCCGGGGAATAATGAAAAACTGTTTTTT. V usage is TRBV19 and J usage is TRBJ1-4; D remains ambiguous. CDR3 length: 14 residues. Germline CDR1 and CDR2: LNHDA and SQIVND (reference sequence). V lost 6 bases and J lost 4, with 12 bases in between.

The genes are TRBV7-3 and TRBJ2-2, with 8 bases matching TRBD2. CDR1 is SGHTA and CDR2 is FQGTGA in the germline V gene. The CDR3 extends over 16 amino acids. Trimming removed 3 bases from V and 3 bases from J; junction bases left unmatched: 6. CDR3 sequence: CASSFGGARDTGELFF. The CDR3 DNA reads TGTGCCAGCAGCTTCGGGGGGGCAAGGGACACCGGGGAGCTGTTTTTT.

The CDR3 DNA reads TGCGCCAGCAGACTAGCGGGAGGGATCTACAATGAGCAGTTCTTC. Translated, it gives CASRLAGGIYNEQFF. This rearrangement joins TRBV10-1 to TRBJ2-1, with 13 bases identical to TRBD2. The CDR3 covers 15 residues. V shed 6 bases and J 3 bases; nucleotides not matched to a gene: 2. Germline lookup yields CDR1 WNHNN and CDR2 SYGVQD (reference sequence).

Details on this clone: One end of the junction fails to match germline, which may point to a read error. V and J are TRBV7-7 and TRBJ1-3; TRBD1 agrees at 7 bases. The CDR3 has 15 residues. Germline V gene lookup returns CDR1 SSHAT and CDR2 FNYEAQ (reference sequence). The CDR3 region has the DNA TGTGCTAGCAGTCTTACAGGGGATCTCGGAAACACCATATATTTT. It specifies CASSLTGDLGNTIYF.

The chain couples TRBV4-1 to TRBJ1-1; D not certain. Per germline, CDR1 MGHRA and CDR2 YSYEKL. Trimming cost V 1 base and J 1 base, with 4 bases left between them. This CDR3 is built from 13 residues. CDR3 region: CASSQGGNTEAFF. CDR3 nucleotide sequence: TGCGCCAGCAGCCAAGGAGGGAACACTGAAGCTTTCTTT.

Concerning this clone: A read error may produce the germline difference seen at one junction end. V gene TRBV19 combines with J gene TRBJ1-1, with 9 bases fitting TRBD1. Germline V lookup: CDR1 LNHDA, CDR2 SQIVND (reference sequence). The CDR3 spans 14 residues. For the CDR3, the DNA is TGTGCCAGCTGGACCGGGACAGGGAACCCTGAAGCTTTCTTT. Its translation is CASWTGTGNPEAFF.

As concerns this clone: The germline gene is not matched at one end of the junction; a read error may be the cause. The chain recombines TRBV5-1 with TRBJ2-1, with a possible D match to TRBD2 (6 bases). The CDR3 covers 14 residues. In germline, CDR1 is SGHRS, CDR2 YFSETQ. CDR3 DNA sequence: TGCGCCAGCACCTTGGGGGGTGCAGGGCCTGAGCAGTTCTTC. It codes for CASTLGGAGPEQFF.

This clone showed up just a few times. The chain recombines TRBV6-6 with TRBJ2-7; tentatively, D is TRBD2 (6 bases). Germline loops: CDR1 MNHNY, CDR2 SVGAGI (reference sequence). V gave up 6 bases and J gave up 4 bases, with 16 bases separating them. The CDR3 contains 14 residues. The CDR3 coding sequence is TGTGCCAGCAGGGCCTACTGGGACTCGTACGAGCAGTACGTC. The encoded protein is CASRAYWDSYEQYV.

The CDR3 DNA reads as TGTGCCAGCAGCTCGTTAGCGGGACGGTACCAAGAGACCCAGTACTTC. Translating gives CASSSLAGRYQETQYF. V gene TRBV7-2 combines with J gene TRBJ2-5; 8 nucleotides line up with TRBD2. The CDR3 has 16 amino acids. Germline V gene sequence: CDR1 SGHTA, CDR2 FQGNSA. Trimming cost V 4 bases and J 0 bases; bases outside gene matches: 7.

V and J are TRBV4-2 and TRBJ2-1; 7 bases match TRBD2. Trimming took 3 bases from V and 4 from J; bases not matched to a gene: 9. This CDR3 comprises 16 residues. The germline V gene encodes CDR1 LGHNA and CDR2 YNFKEQ. CDR3 bases: TGTGCCAGCAGCCAGCTCCTAGCGGTATTGTACAATGAGCAGTTCTTC. Translating gives CASSQLLAVLYNEQFF.

There are a few counts of this clone. V and J are TRBV2 and TRBJ1-6; 7 bases are shared with TRBD1. The ends lost 6 bases at V and 9 bases at J; junction bases unmatched: 14. Looked up from germline, CDR1 is SNHLY and CDR2 is FYNNEI. The CDR3 is made up of 16 amino acids. The CDR3 region has the DNA TGTGCCAGCAGGATTGACAGGGTCTCTCGTAGTTCACCCCTCCACTTT. Amino acids: CASRIDRVSRSSPLHF.

CDR3 bases: TGTGCCAGCAGTTTAAACGGACAGGGGGCTCATCAGCCCCAGCATTTT. Its protein is CASSLNGQGAHQPQHF. The chain couples TRBV28 to TRBJ1-5, with TRBD1 matching over 11 bases. The CDR3 spans 16 residues. V gave up 2 bases and J gave up 5 bases; unmatched junction bases: 5. Per germline, CDR1 MDHEN and CDR2 SYDVKM.

This chain joins TRBV6-1 and TRBJ2-2; 8 nucleotides line up with TRBD1. The germline gives CDR1 MNHNS, CDR2 SASEGT. V trimming: 4 bases; J trimming: 0 bases; junction bases outside the gene matches: 4. This CDR3 has 16 residues. CDR3 sequence (DNA): TGTGCCAGCAGTGCGGCAGGGGGCGCGAACACCGGGGAGCTGTTTTTT. This sequence encodes CASSAAGGANTGELFF.

This chain joins TRBV9 and TRBJ2-1; 12 bases line up with TRBD2. Per germline, CDR1 SGDLS and CDR2 YYNGEE. The CDR3 runs 17 residues. Trimming removed 2 bases from V and 6 bases from J; junction bases left unmatched: 9. For the CDR3, the DNA is TGTGCCAGCAGCGTTATGCTAGCGGGAGGGCCCTCCAATGAGCAGTTCTTC. This encodes CASSVMLAGGPSNEQFF.

The DNA for the CDR3 is TGTGCCAGCAGCATTCGGGGTAATTCACCCCTCCACTTT. Amino acid sequence: CASSIRGNSPLHF. The chain carries TRBV7-6 and TRBJ1-6, with D unclear. Germline V gene data show CDR1 as SGHVS and CDR2 as FNYEAQ. Trimming took 5 bases from V and 6 from J, leaving 8 bases between them. The CDR3 covers 13 residues.

Concerning this clone: Being one base from a much bigger clone, this may be a read error. Other nucleotide sequences in the sample specify the same CDR3. This sequence joins TRBV7-9 and TRBJ1-5, with a weak D call TRBD1 (6 bases). V lost 5 bases to trimming and J lost 6 bases, with 8 bases between them. Germline CDR1 and CDR2: SEHNR and FQNEAQ (reference sequence). CDR3 size: 12 residues. The CDR3 here is CASSEDSQPQHF. DNA for the CDR3: TGTGCCAGCAGCGAGGACAGTCAGCCCCAGCATTTT.

This chain links TRBV28 with TRBJ1-4; no clear D gene. Trimming removed 8 bases at V and 3 bases at J, with 16 bases between. The CDR3 is 15 residues long. Germline lookup yields CDR1 MDHEN and CDR2 SYDVKM. CDR3: CASLDSQPPNEKLFF. The CDR3 bases are TGTGCCAGCCTTGATAGCCAGCCCCCTAATGAAAAACTGTTTTTT.

V gene TRBV6-5 combines with J gene TRBJ2-4, with 9 bases lining up with TRBD1. Germline V gene lookup returns CDR1 MNHEY and CDR2 SVGAGI. The trim removed 7 bases at V and 5 bases at J, leaving 3 bases unmatched. The CDR3 is 13 amino acids. CDR3: CASIGTGQNIQYF. Here the CDR3 DNA reads TGTGCCAGCATCGGGACAGGGCAAAACATTCAGTACTTC.